The clone carrying this T cell receptor (beta chain) was seen once. The sample belongs to a study of control samples from healthy donors and cancer patients. The method was immunoSEQ multiplex PCR; TCRdb's version includes in-frame clones alone and lacks a portion of them. The sample records thousands of clones, around three quarters being singletons. Unmatched junction bases numbered 6, after V lost 2 bases and J lost 4 bases. Germline V gene data show CDR1 as LNHNV and CDR2 as YYDKDF (reference sequence). The CDR3 contains 15 residues. The TCR originated in a male donor with melanoma. The chain recombines TRBV15 with TRBJ2-7; 9 positions match TRBD2. Sequenced sample: formalin-fixed, paraffin-embedded tissue. The DNA for the CDR3 is TGTGCCACCAGCAGACCCGGACTAGCGAGTTACGAGCAGTACTTC. Protein product: CATSRPGLASYEQYF.